The next 29 T cell receptor beta chains were all read from a single sample in a study of shared clonotypes between healthy human individuals. Sequencing was performed with immunoSEQ multiplex PCR; in TCRdb, only in-frame clones are kept and a portion is missing. Of fewer than 550,000 clones listed, roughly 85% are singletons. The sample comprised PBMCs. Every receptor here comes from a woman aged 40-49 years in good health. Some clones in this sample may be carry-over from other donors' samples.

The chain recombines TRBV9 with TRBJ2-7; D may be TRBD1 or TRBD2 (5 bases each). Germline V lookup: CDR1 SGDLS, CDR2 YYNGEE. V lost 0 bases and J 5 bases, leaving 15 bases between the germline ends. The CDR3 is 15 residues long. CDR3 loop: CASSVDSRGRDEQYF. CDR3 sequence (DNA): TGTGCCAGCAGCGTAGACAGTAGGGGACGGGACGAGCAGTACTTC.

This chain connects TRBV2 to TRBJ2-5, with D perhaps TRBD2 (7 bases). The CDR3 is made up of 15 amino acids. The V and J ends lost 6 bases and 5 bases respectively, with 19 bases between them. CDR1 is SNHLY and CDR2 is FYNNEI in the germline V gene. The CDR3 here is CASRGGEGRRETQYF. The CDR3 region has the DNA TGTGCCAGCAGAGGGGGGGAGGGCCGTCGGGAGACCCAGTACTTC.

This rearrangement joins TRBV7-9 to TRBJ2-3; D is perhaps TRBD1 (6 bases). Germline CDR1 SEHNR, CDR2 FQNEAQ (reference sequence). The CDR3 has 15 residues. Trimming shortened V by 2 bases and J by 1 base, and 10 bases separated the two germline ends. The CDR3 DNA reads TGTGCCAGCAGCTTAATGAGACAGGGCACAGATACGCAGTATTTT. Protein sequence: CASSLMRQGTDTQYF.

The V and J genes are TRBV7-3 and TRBJ2-7; D possibly corresponds to TRBD1 (6 bases). The CDR3 is 15 amino acids. Trimming cost V 2 bases and J 3 bases, with 14 bases left between them. Germline V lookup: CDR1 SGHTA, CDR2 FQGTGA. CDR3 loop: CASSLRAGENYEQYF. The CDR3 coding sequence is TGTGCCAGCAGCTTACGGGCAGGGGAAAACTACGAGCAGTACTTC.

The chain joins TRBV21-1 to TRBJ2-2; the D call of TRBD1 is as the table states it, not checked on the DNA. TRBV21-1 is a known pseudogene. CDR3 length equals 16 residues. This CDR3 is CASSKDRGRNTGELFF. The CDR3 nucleotides are TGTGCCAGCAGCAAAGACAGGGGCCGGAACACCGGGGAGCTGTTTTTT.

This clone turned up a few times. V and J are TRBV5-1 and TRBJ1-6; 10 bases match TRBD1. The V and J ends lost 4 bases and 6 bases, in that order; junction bases with no gene match: 4. This CDR3 is built from 15 residues. Germline CDR1 is SGHRS and CDR2 is YFSETQ. In DNA form, the CDR3 reads TGCGCCAGCAGCATAGGACAGGGGGGTAATTCACCCCTCCACTTT. Its translation: CASSIGQGGNSPLHF. Full variable domain (rest looked up from reference TRBV5-1 and TRBJ1-6): KAGVTQTPRYLIKTRGQQVTLSCSPISGHRSVSWYQQTPGQGLQFLFEYFSETQRNKGNFPGRFSGRQFSNSRSEMNVSTLELGDSALYLCASSIGQGGNSPLHFGNGTRLTVT.

The V and J genes are TRBV4-1 and TRBJ1-3; possibly TRBD1 for D (5 bases). This CDR3 contains 15 residues. Looked up from germline, CDR1 is MGHRA and CDR2 is YSYEKL. V dropped 0 bases and J dropped 3 bases, with 9 bases sitting between them. The CDR3 DNA is TGCGCCAGCAGCCAAGACCCAGGGAGTGGAAACACCATATATTTT. Its translation: CASSQDPGSGNTIYF.

The chain uses TRBV5-1 and TRBJ2-7, with D perhaps TRBD1 or TRBD2 (6 bases each). V was clipped by 2 bases and J by 7 bases, with 19 bases between them. Germline CDR1 SGHRS, CDR2 YFSETQ. There are 15 residues in the CDR3. The CDR3 sequence: CASSLPPGAMGEQYF. CDR3 nucleotide sequence: TGCGCCAGCAGCTTACCTCCGGGGGCGATGGGGGAGCAGTACTTC.

For the CDR3, the DNA is TGTGCCAGCAGCACGACAGGGGGGGAGCTGTTTTTT. Translated, it gives CASSTTGGELFF. The rearrangement links TRBV9 to TRBJ1-4; 7 bases match TRBD1. The end of the DNA is better explained by TRBJ2-2, so the J call may be wrong. Germline loops: CDR1 SGDLS, CDR2 YYNGEE. This CDR3 is 12 amino acids long.

J is TRBJ2-1 and V is TRBV20-1; D gene uncertain. Germline assignment: CDR1 DFQATT and CDR2 SNEGSKA (reference sequence). CDR3 length: 11 amino acids. Between the trimmed V and J ends, which lost 4 bases and 9 bases, there was a span of 10 bases. The CDR3 spells CSAKGPIEQFF. CDR3 sequence (DNA): TGCAGTGCTAAGGGCCCCATTGAGCAGTTCTTC.

The rearrangement links TRBV5-1 to TRBJ2-3; maybe TRBD1 (6 bases). The CDR3 extends over 15 amino acids. Germline V gene sequence: CDR1 SGHRS, CDR2 YFSETQ. The V end lost 7 bases, the J end lost 2 bases, and 17 bases lay between the germline ends. CDR3 region: CASQAAQGNTDTQYF. CDR3 DNA: TGCGCCAGCCAGGCCGCGCAGGGGAACACAGATACGCAGTATTTT.

CDR3 loop: CASSLVSKETQYF. In nucleotides, the CDR3 is TGTGCCAGCAGCTTGGTCTCCAAGGAGACCCAGTACTTC. The chain recombines TRBV5-4 with TRBJ2-5; D not resolved. CDR3 length equals 13 residues. From germline, CDR1 is SGHNT and CDR2 YYREEE (reference sequence). Trimming removed 0 bases at V and 5 bases at J, with 8 bases between.

This clone has only a few counts. V and J are TRBV4-2 and TRBJ1-3; D might be TRBD1 (5 bases). V dropped 2 bases and J dropped 0 bases, with 8 bases sitting between them. The germline CDR1 and CDR2 sequences are LGHNA and YNFKEQ. The CDR3 contains 15 residues. For the CDR3, the DNA is TGTGCCAGCAGCCAATGGGGGAGCTCTGGAAACACCATATATTTT. This codes for CASSQWGSSGNTIYF.

This clone was seen more than once but under ten times. This sequence joins TRBV18 and TRBJ1-1; 8 positions agree with TRBD1. From germline, CDR1 is KGHSH and CDR2 LQKENI. This CDR3 is 15 amino acids long. J was trimmed by 4 bases and V by 4 bases; bases with no gene match: 8. The CDR3 region is CASSLLTGEGTEAFF. The CDR3 nucleotides are TGTGCCAGCTCACTACTGACAGGGGAAGGCACTGAAGCTTTCTTT.

In the case of this clone: The same CDR3 is also encoded by other DNA sequences in this sample. The chain is built from TRBV2 and TRBJ2-7; D possibly matches TRBD1 or TRBD2 (5 bases each). There are 12 residues in the CDR3. Trimming removed 9 bases from V and 1 base from J, with 10 bases in between. Looked up from germline, CDR1 is SNHLY and CDR2 is FYNNEI. CDR3 sequence (DNA): TGTGCCAGTCAGAGGGGTTCCTACGAGCAGTACTTC. It translates to CASQRGSYEQYF. Complete variable domain (other parts from reference TRBV2 and TRBJ2-7): EPEVTQTPSHQVTQMGQEVILRCVPISNHLYFYWYRQILGQKVEFLVSFYNNEISEKSEIFDDQFSVERPDGSNFTLKIRSTKLEDSAMYFCASQRGSYEQYFGPGTRLTVT.

The chain couples TRBV6-5 to TRBJ2-3, with TRBD2 matching 12 bases. Germline CDR1 and CDR2: MNHEY and SVGAGI. The CDR3 covers 15 residues. V lost 6 bases, J lost 5 bases, and 6 bases stayed unmatched. The CDR3 reads CASRPSGRGGDTQYF. CDR3 nucleotides: TGTGCCAGCAGACCTAGCGGGAGGGGTGGAGATACGCAGTATTTT.

This clone showed up just a few times. The same CDR3 arises from other DNA sequences in this sample as well. CDR3 residues: CASSPRGNTEAFF. The CDR3 DNA is TGTGCCAGCAGCCCGCGGGGGAACACTGAAGCTTTCTTT. The gene calls are TRBV11-2 and TRBJ1-1; the D is unclear. Germline CDR1 reads SGHAT; CDR2 reads FQNNGV. The V gene lost 5 bases and the J gene lost 1 base, with 8 bases spanning the gap. The CDR3 spans 13 residues.

This chain joins TRBV18 and TRBJ1-5; 10 nucleotides agree with TRBD1. Trimming cost V 4 bases and J 6 bases; bases outside gene matches: 3. Germline lookup yields CDR1 KGHSH and CDR2 LQKENI. The CDR3 totals 14 residues. CDR3 in amino acids: CASSLGTGAQPQHF. CDR3 sequence (DNA): TGTGCCAGCTCACTCGGGACAGGGGCTCAGCCCCAGCATTTT.

V gene TRBV7-2 combines with J gene TRBJ2-1; TRBD2 matches at 12 bases. J gave up 9 bases and V 5 bases, and 8 bases lay outside the gene matches. Looked up from germline, CDR1 is SGHTA and CDR2 is FQGNSA. This CDR3 region has 15 residues. In nucleotides, the CDR3 is TGTGCCAGCAGCCCATCTAGCGGGAGGGCAGGTGAGCAGTTCTTC. It encodes CASSPSSGRAGEQFF. The full variable domain, its missing parts supplied by reference TRBV7-2 and TRBJ2-1, is GAGVSQSPSNKVTEKGKDVELRCDPISGHTALYWYRQSLGQGLEFLIYFQGNSAPDKSGLPSDRFSAERTGGSVSTLTIQRTQQEDSAVYLCASSPSSGRAGEQFFGPGTRLTVL.

In DNA, the CDR3 is TGTGCCACCAGCAGAGATCCAGGGGGCCATCAGCCCCAGCATTTT. This gives the protein CATSRDPGGHQPQHF. The chain is built from TRBV15 and TRBJ1-5; 8 nucleotides match TRBD1. Trimming cost V 0 bases and J 5 bases; bases outside gene matches: 3. Per germline, CDR1 LNHNV and CDR2 YYDKDF (reference sequence). The CDR3 sequence is 15 residues long.

The V gene is TRBV29-1, the J gene TRBJ2-5; D is possibly TRBD1 or TRBD2 (5 bases each). The CDR3 sequence is 13 residues long. V dropped 2 bases and J dropped 5 bases, with 12 bases sitting between them. Germline-derived CDR1 and CDR2 are SQVTM and ANQGSEA. CDR3 residues: CSVERGVSETQYF. The DNA of the CDR3 is TGCAGCGTTGAAAGGGGAGTTAGCGAGACCCAGTACTTC.

The V gene is TRBV5-5, the J gene TRBJ2-2, with 8 bases lining up with TRBD1. The V gene end was trimmed by 4 bases and the J gene end by 2 bases; junction bases not matched to a gene: 10. This CDR3 is 17 amino acids long. Germline-derived CDR1 and CDR2 are SGHKS and YYEKEE (reference sequence). The CDR3 sequence: CASSRGQGALNTGELFF. Written as DNA, the CDR3 is TGTGCCAGCAGCAGAGGCCAGGGGGCATTAAACACCGGGGAGCTGTTTTTT.

The chain has TRBV2 and TRBJ2-1; possible D gene TRBD2, 6 bases. V was cut by 6 bases and J by 4 bases, with 16 bases left in between. The germline CDR1 and CDR2 sequences are SNHLY and FYNNEI. This CDR3 is 15 amino acids long. CDR3 nucleotide sequence: TGTGCCAGCAGCTTGGAAGGAGGGAATTACAATGAGCAGTTCTTC. As protein: CASSLEGGNYNEQFF.

The CDR3 spells CAISERHPNTGELFF. The CDR3 region has the DNA TGTGCCATCAGTGAGAGGCACCCAAACACCGGGGAGCTGTTTTTT. The V call is TRBV10-3, the J call TRBJ2-2; D gene unclear. V lost 2 bases, J lost 2 bases, and 9 bases lay in between. This CDR3 comprises 15 residues. Germline loops: CDR1 ENHRY, CDR2 SYGVKD.

This clone was counted between two and nine times. The chain employs TRBV4-3 and TRBJ2-1, with D perhaps being TRBD1 or TRBD2 (5 bases each). Germline V gene data show CDR1 as LGHNA and CDR2 as YSLEER. This CDR3 is 16 amino acids long. V was pared by 4 bases and J by 6 bases, with 19 bases between. In DNA form, the CDR3 reads TGCGCCAGCAGCCCCGCCGGGACCGCCTTAGGCAATGAGCAGTTCTTC. The encoded protein is CASSPAGTALGNEQFF.

This clone was counted a few times. The chain uses TRBV11-2 and TRBJ1-1; TRBD1 might be the D (5 bases). The CDR3 has 12 residues. Deletions cut 3 bases from V and 11 bases from J, with 13 bases between. From germline, CDR1 is SGHAT and CDR2 FQNNGV. The CDR3 loop is CASSLNQGSAFF. The DNA of the CDR3 is TGTGCCAGCAGCTTGAACCAGGGTAGCGCTTTCTTT. Filled out from reference TRBV11-2 and TRBJ1-1, the complete variable domain reads EAGVAQSPRYKIIEKRQSVAFWCNPISGHATLYWYQQILGQGPKLLIQFQNNGVVDDSQLPKDRFSAERLKGVDSTLKIQPAKLEDSAVYLCASSLNQGSAFFGQGTRLTVV.

The gene calls are TRBV6-1 and TRBJ2-7; TRBD2 aligns across 8 bases. The V segment lost 3 bases and the J segment 6 bases; nucleotides outside the gene matches: 4. The CDR3 extends over 13 amino acids. From germline, CDR1 is MNHNS and CDR2 SASEGT. The CDR3 spells CASSEPAGGEQYF. The CDR3 DNA reads as TGTGCCAGCAGTGAGCCGGCGGGAGGCGAGCAGTACTTC.

This chain connects TRBV18 to TRBJ1-4; D is unresolved. This CDR3 has 14 amino acids. From germline, CDR1 is KGHSH and CDR2 LQKENI. V was trimmed by 3 bases and J by 7 bases, leaving 12 bases between them. This chain's CDR3 is CASSPLDETEKLFF. For the CDR3, the DNA is TGTGCCAGCTCACCCCTCGATGAGACTGAAAAACTGTTTTTT.

The chain couples TRBV2 to TRBJ2-5, with D unresolved. The end of the DNA fits TRBJ2-7 better, so the J call may be wrong. This CDR3 has 17 amino acids. Germline CDR1 is SNHLY and CDR2 is FYNNEI. As DNA, the CDR3 is TGTGCCAGCAGCCTCACCGGGCCCGTTGCGTTAGGCTACGAGCAGTACTTC. Translation gives CASSLTGPVALGYEQYF.